This TCR beta chain stems from a study of neoadjuvant anti-PD-1 for oral cavity cancer. The study, taken as a whole, reports: TCR analyses covered only a few patients per response group.

This clone turned up a few times. The antigen is not known. This table comes from immunoSEQ multiplex PCR, and its TCRdb copy is limited to in-frame clones, with some not included. This sample has tens of thousands of clones, with about four fifths found just once. The CDR3 is made up of 16 amino acids. In germline, CDR1 is SGHRS, CDR2 YFSETQ. V lost 4 bases, J lost 8 bases, and 22 bases lay in between. This sequence was found in a person aged 35 to 85 with oral cavity squamous cell carcinoma. Material: PBMCs, obtained before nivolumab (anti-PD-1) treatment. The chain uses TRBV5-1 and TRBJ2-1; D is perhaps TRBD1 or TRBD2 (6 bases each). The chain's CDR3 is CASSIGPGGRGDEQFF. For the CDR3, the DNA is TGCGCCAGCAGCATCGGGCCGGGCGGAAGGGGGGATGAGCAGTTCTTC. Filled out from reference TRBV5-1 and TRBJ2-1, the complete variable domain reads KAGVTQTPRYLIKTRGQQVTLSCSPISGHRSVSWYQQTPGQGLQFLFEYFSETQRNKGNFPGRFSGRQFSNSRSEMNVSTLELGDSALYLCASSIGPGGRGDEQFFGPGTRLTVL.